Listed here is a single T cell receptor beta chain. No antigen is known for it. The sample belongs to a study of CD8+CD57+ T cells in acquired aplastic anemia. Overall study context: An average of around 3.5 ug of DNA was obtained from sorted CD4+ and CD8+ cells. Study-wide results and caveats: Almost 30 CD8+ CDR3 sequences occurred in both the patients and the controls. No significant difference in CD8+ Simpson's diversity was found between patients and controls.

The germline gives CDR1 WSHSY, CDR2 SAAADI. V was clipped by 0 bases and J by 8 bases, with 10 bases between them. This CDR3 is 13 amino acids long. According to the study, genomic DNA was the template for TCR beta VDJ and CDR3 profiling. TCRdb fed the reads into MiXCR, producing one record per CDR3 protein. Altogether some 210,000 distinct CDR3 sequences are present, approximately 57% being singletons, with the ten largest covering about 29%. The rearrangement uses TRBV10-2 and TRBJ1-2, with TRBD1 as a possible D gene (6 bases). The sequence came from a human donor in good health. The sample was sorted CD4+, CD8+, or CD8+CD57+ T cells (not recorded which) from PBMCs. CDR3 sequence: CASSESGGEGYTF. CDR3 coding DNA: TGCGCCAGCAGTGAGTCCGGGGGCGAGGGCTACACCTTC.